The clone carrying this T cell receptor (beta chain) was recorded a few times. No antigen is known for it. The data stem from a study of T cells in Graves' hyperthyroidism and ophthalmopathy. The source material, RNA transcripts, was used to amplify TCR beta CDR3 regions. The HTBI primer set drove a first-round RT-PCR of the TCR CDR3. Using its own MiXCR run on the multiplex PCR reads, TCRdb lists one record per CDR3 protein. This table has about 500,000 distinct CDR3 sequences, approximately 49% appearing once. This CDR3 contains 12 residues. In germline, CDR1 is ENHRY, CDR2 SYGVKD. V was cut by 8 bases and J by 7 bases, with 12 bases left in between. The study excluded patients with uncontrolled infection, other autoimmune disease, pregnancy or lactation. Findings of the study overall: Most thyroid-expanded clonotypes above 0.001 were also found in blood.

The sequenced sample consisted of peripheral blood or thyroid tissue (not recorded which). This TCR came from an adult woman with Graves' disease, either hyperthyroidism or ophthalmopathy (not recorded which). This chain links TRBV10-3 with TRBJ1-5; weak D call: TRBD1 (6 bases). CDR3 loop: CAISAGEQPQHF. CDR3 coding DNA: TGTGCCATCTCGGCAGGGGAGCAGCCCCAGCATTTT.